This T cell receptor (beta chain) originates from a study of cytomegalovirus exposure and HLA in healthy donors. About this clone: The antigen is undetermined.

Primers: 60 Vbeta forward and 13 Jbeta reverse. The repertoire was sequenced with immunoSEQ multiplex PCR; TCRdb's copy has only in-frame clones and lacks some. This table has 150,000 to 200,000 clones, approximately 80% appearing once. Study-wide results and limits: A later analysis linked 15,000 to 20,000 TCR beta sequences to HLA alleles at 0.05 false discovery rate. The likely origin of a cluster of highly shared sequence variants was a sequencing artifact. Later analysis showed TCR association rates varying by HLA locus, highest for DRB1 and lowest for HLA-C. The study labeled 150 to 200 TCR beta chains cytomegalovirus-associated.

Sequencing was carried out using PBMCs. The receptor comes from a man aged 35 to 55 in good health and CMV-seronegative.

The CDR3 reads CASSPGSGLAGMKTQYF. The CDR3 nucleotides read TGTGCCAGCTCACCAGGGTCAGGTCTAGCGGGGATGAAGACCCAGTACTTC. The chain is built from TRBV18 and TRBJ2-5, with 9 bases identical to TRBD2. The V segment lost 2 bases and the J segment 6 bases; nucleotides outside the gene matches: 13. The germline V gene has CDR1 KGHSH and CDR2 LQKENI. The CDR3 sequence is 17 residues long.